The next 19 T cell receptor beta chains were all read from a single sample in a study of T cell clonality in common variable immunodeficiency. Points from the study as a whole: In common variable immunodeficiency, TCR beta chains reportedly carried fewer deletions and N-nucleotide insertions.

Clones were sequenced by immunoSEQ multiplex PCR, and TCRdb holds only the in-frame ones, with some missing. There are some 19,000 clones in the sample, none observed a single time. These TCRs are of unknown antigen specificity. The material sequenced was peripheral blood mononuclear cells. These receptors all stem from a human donor with common variable immunodeficiency.

This clone was detected only a few times. The CDR3 DNA, read in part, is TGTGCCTGGAGTGGAAGAAATTTCGCTACTAACTATGGC. It codes for CAWSGRNFATNYG. The whole CDR3 reads CAWSGRNFATNYGYTF. This chain joins TRBV30 and TRBJ1-2; D unclear. The read finishes 3 residues shy of the CDR3 end, and the germline J gene is used to complete it. This CDR3 region has 16 residues. Trimming stripped 1 base from V and 0 bases from J, with 15 bases between. CDR1 is GTSNPN, CDR2 SVGIG, per germline (reference sequence).

This clone has a count of ten or more. The read comes to an end 3 residues before the CDR3 does, leaving the germline J gene to fill in the end. The chain recombines TRBV6-2 or TRBV6-3 with TRBJ1-5; 7 bases are a match to TRBD1. Trimming at V came to 6 bases and at J to 4 bases, leaving 12 bases not matched to a gene. The CDR3 has 16 amino acids. Germline V gene sequence: CDR1 MNHEY, CDR2 SVGEGT. The part of the CDR3 DNA that was read is TGTGCCAGCAGCTCTTCGGTAAGGGGGCGGAATCAGCCC. Its translation: CASSSSVRGRNQP. The entire CDR3 is CASSSSVRGRNQPQHF.

This clone was found a few times. The read terminates 3 residues ahead of where the CDR3 ends, so the germline J gene completes it. This chain uses TRBV7-9 with TRBJ1-1; the D gene is possibly TRBD1 (5 bases). Trimming took off 5 bases at V and 5 bases at J, with 12 bases between the two ends. The V gene's germline CDR1 is SEHNR and CDR2 FQNEAQ (reference sequence). CDR3 size: 13 residues. The covered CDR3 bases are TGTGCCAGCAGCCCGGGCGGGGGTACTGAA. As protein: CASSPGGGTE. The whole CDR3 protein is CASSPGGGTEAFF.

About this clone itself: The CDR3 is cut off 3 residues early in the read; its end comes from the germline J gene. The chain links TRBV7-9 to TRBJ1-3; unclear D gene. This CDR3 spans 15 amino acids. The V gene's germline CDR1 is SEHNR and CDR2 FQNEAQ (reference sequence). V shed 2 bases and J shed 4 bases, with 12 bases lying between them. The CDR3 DNA, read in part, is TGTGCCAGCAGCTTACTAGAATTTCTCGGAAACACC. It codes for CASSLLEFLGNT. The complete CDR3 sequence is CASSLLEFLGNTIYF.

In the case of this clone: The read stops 3 residues short of the end of the CDR3; the missing end is completed from the germline J gene. The chain has TRBV20-1 and TRBJ1-1; possibly TRBD1 for D (5 bases). V lost 1 base and J lost 1, with 10 bases in between. The CDR3 length is 14 residues. Germline values: CDR1 DFQATT, CDR2 SNEGSKA (reference sequence). The CDR3 DNA, read in part, is TGCAGTGCTAGAGCGGGGGTTAAGAACACTGAA. Protein: CSARAGVKNTE. The whole CDR3 protein is CSARAGVKNTEAFF.

This clone showed up just a few times. Read data end 3 residues before the CDR3 end; the end is taken from the germline J gene. This sequence joins TRBV2 and TRBJ1-2; D possibly corresponds to TRBD1 (5 bases). CDR3 length: 18 residues. V was trimmed by 3 bases and J by 0 bases, leaving 20 bases between them. Germline CDR1 reads SNHLY; CDR2 reads FYNNEI. The CDR3 loop reads CASSDLGWTNLPNYGYTF. CDR3 DNA, as far as it was read: TGTGCCAGCAGTGATCTAGGTTGGACAAACCTCCCTAACTATGGC.

About this clone: A far bigger clonotype differs at one base, so this is likely a read error. Read sequence stops 3 residues before the CDR3 end, and the germline J gene provides the missing end. Other DNA sequences within the sample encode an identical CDR3. The chain uses TRBV19 and TRBJ1-2; D is possibly TRBD1 (6 bases). This CDR3 has 16 amino acids. The V gene lost 9 bases and the J gene lost 3 bases, with 23 bases spanning the gap. Germline CDR1 reads LNHDA; CDR2 reads SQIVND (reference sequence). The CDR3 region is CASRTTEGQPYYGYTF. The DNA read from the CDR3 is TGTGCCAGCAGAACCACTGAAGGACAGCCCTACTATGGC.

A remark on this clone: The read is 3 residues too short to cover the CDR3 end, so that end is filled in from the germline J gene. The genes are TRBV7-9 and TRBJ2-1; 9 bases are shared with TRBD1. CDR3 length equals 15 residues. The V segment lost 3 bases and the J segment 8 bases; nucleotides outside the gene matches: 8. Germline assignment: CDR1 SEHNR and CDR2 FQNEAQ (reference sequence). The CDR3 protein is CASSFRDRDLHEQFF. The DNA read from the CDR3 is TGTGCCAGCAGCTTCCGGGACAGGGACTTGCATGAG.

This clone showed up just a few times. The CDR3 goes on 3 residues after the read ends, and that part is filled in from the germline J gene. This rearrangement joins TRBV19 to TRBJ2-1; 7 bases match TRBD1. Germline-derived CDR1 and CDR2 are LNHDA and SQIVND (reference sequence). This CDR3 region has 12 residues. Trimming at V came to 5 bases and at J to 9 bases, leaving 4 bases not matched to a gene. The DNA read from the CDR3 is TGTGCCAGTAGTTTCGGACAGGCTGAG. Its translation: CASSFGQAE. The complete CDR3 reads CASSFGQAEQFF.

Ten or more counts support this clone. The read stops 3 residues short of the end of the CDR3; the missing end is completed from the germline J gene. The chain has TRBV4-2 and TRBJ2-6; D call uncertain. Germline CDR1 is LGHNA and CDR2 is YNFKEQ. The length of the CDR3 is 20 residues. V was cut by 4 bases and J by 0 bases, with 22 bases left in between. The sequenced part of the CDR3 DNA is TGTGCCAGCAGCCCCCGCAGAACCAATCTTAAAAACTCTGGGGCCAACGTC. This translates into CASSPRRTNLKNSGANV. The CDR3, in full, reads CASSPRRTNLKNSGANVLTF.

A remark on this clone: The CDR3 is cut off 3 residues early in the read; its end comes from the germline J gene. This chain connects TRBV5-1 to TRBJ2-7, with TRBD1 matching 7 bases. The CDR3 consists of 13 residues. Germline V gene sequence: CDR1 SGHRS, CDR2 YFSETQ. Trimming at V came to 4 bases and at J to 1 base, leaving 2 bases not matched to a gene. CDR3 in amino acids: CASSVTGSYEQYF. The CDR3 bases that were read are TGCGCCAGCAGCGTGACAGGGTCCTACGAG.

This clone was seen a few times. The missing CDR3 end, 3 residues past where the read stops, is filled in from the germline J gene. The chain recombines TRBV7-2 with TRBJ2-7, with 9 bases identical to TRBD2. Per germline, CDR1 SGHTA and CDR2 FQGNSA. The CDR3 sequence is 14 residues long. Trimming cost V 5 bases and J 4 bases; bases outside gene matches: 6. The CDR3 reads CASSLGTSWYEQYF. The covered CDR3 bases are TGTGCCAGCAGCCTTGGGACTAGCTGGTACGAG.

This clone showed up many times. The read comes to an end 3 residues before the CDR3 does, leaving the germline J gene to fill in the end. V and J are TRBV18 and TRBJ2-5; D call uncertain. Trimming took 4 bases from V and 6 from J, leaving 18 bases between them. The CDR3 is made up of 15 amino acids. In germline, CDR1 is KGHSH, CDR2 LQKENI. CDR3 DNA (partial): TGTGCCAGCTCACTATCGGAAGGCAGGCAGAAGACC. It yields the protein CASSLSEGRQKT. The whole CDR3 is CASSLSEGRQKTQYF.

This clone was seen repeatedly, ten times or more. The DNA ends 3 residues before the CDR3 does, and the rest of the CDR3 is filled in from the germline J gene. The chain combines TRBV20-1 with TRBJ1-1; D is uncertain. This CDR3 region has 16 residues. V was pared by 1 base and J by 0 bases, with 15 bases between. Per the germline V gene, CDR1 is DFQATT and CDR2 is SNEGSKA (reference sequence). CDR3 sequence: CSARVGSWLLNTEAFF. CDR3 bases read: TGCAGTGCTAGAGTAGGGTCTTGGTTGCTGAACACTGAA.

Concerning this clone: The read gets to within 3 residues of the CDR3 end, and the germline J gene fills in the rest. The V call is TRBV6-2 or TRBV6-3, the J call TRBJ2-6; D unclear. Germline values: CDR1 MNHEY, CDR2 SVGEGT. The germline V and J ends were trimmed by 2 bases and 4 bases, with 12 bases remaining between them. CDR3 length: 16 residues. The CDR3 bases that were read are TGTGCCAGCAGTTACCTCCCGATGGGCGGGGCCAACGTC. Amino acid sequence: CASSYLPMGGANV. The whole CDR3 region reads CASSYLPMGGANVLTF.

Only a few counts were recorded for this clone. The CDR3 is cut off 3 residues early in the read; its end comes from the germline J gene. The genes are TRBV7-8 and TRBJ2-5; 11 nucleotides line up with TRBD1. The germline gives CDR1 SGHVS, CDR2 FQNEAQ. The V gene end was trimmed by 6 bases and the J gene end by 2 bases; junction bases not matched to a gene: 5. This CDR3 has 15 amino acids. The sequenced CDR3 bases are TGTGCCAGCAGTCACCGGGACAGGGGGCAAGAGACC. This translates into CASSHRDRGQET. The entire CDR3 sequence reads CASSHRDRGQETQYF.

At least ten counts were recorded for this clone. The read ends 3 residues before the CDR3 terminus; that terminus is restored from the germline J gene. J is TRBJ2-5 and V is TRBV5-4, with a weak D call TRBD1 (6 bases). Germline V CDR1 and CDR2: SGHNT, YYREEE (reference sequence). Trimming took off 4 bases at V and 3 bases at J, with 10 bases between the two ends. The CDR3 is 13 amino acids. The CDR3 sequence is CASSPQGKETQYF. The sequenced CDR3 bases are TGTGCCAGCAGCCCACAGGGAAAAGAGACC.

This clone was found many times. The read gets to within 3 residues of the CDR3 end, and the germline J gene fills in the rest. This chain uses TRBV6-1 with TRBJ1-2; D is unclear. Trimming removed 2 bases at V and 5 bases at J, with 15 bases between. The CDR3 runs 15 residues. Germline V gene data show CDR1 as MNHNS and CDR2 as SASEGT. The CDR3 DNA, read in part, is TGTGCCAGCAGTGAATTAGGGTTACCGAAGTATGGC. As protein: CASSELGLPKYG. Given in full, the CDR3 is CASSELGLPKYGYTF.

Comments on this clone: The CDR3 end is not reached by the read, which stops 3 residues before it; the germline J gene fills it in. The genes are TRBV7-9 and TRBJ2-7; 7 bases align to TRBD1. V dropped 1 base and J dropped 6; count of bases not matched to a gene: 3. Germline CDR1 is SEHNR and CDR2 is FQNEAQ (reference sequence). The length of the CDR3 is 13 residues. The CDR3 spells CASSLDRGSEQYF. The DNA read from the CDR3 is TGTGCCAGCAGCTTAGACAGGGGTAGCGAG.